The rows below give T cell receptor beta chains drawn from one sample of a study of beta chain features in type 1 diabetes. The protocol was immunoSEQ multiplex PCR, while the TCRdb copy is restricted to in-frame clones and leaves out a portion. The repertoire holds under 450,000 clones, with roughly 14% as singletons. The source material was naive CD4+ T cells from blood. All receptors come from a man under 40 in good health. Both conserved end residues are part of each CDR3. D genes are given only for firm matches. The size entry is marked missing in some rows and otherwise reads once, few, many or a size class.

clone size: .
D gene: TRBD1
V gene: TRBV7-2
J gene: TRBJ1-2
CDR3 protein: CASSETGANYGYTF
CDR3 DNA: TGTGCCAGCAGCGAGACAGGGGCTAACTATGGCTACACCTTC

clone size: few
D gene: .
V gene: TRBV2
J gene: TRBJ2-1
CDR3 protein: CASTGQESSYNEQFF
CDR3 DNA: TGTGCCAGCACAGGGCAGGAGAGCTCCTACAATGAGCAGTTCTTC

clone size: few
D gene: TRBD1
V gene: TRBV6-5
J gene: TRBJ2-7
CDR3 protein: CASSYSRDRAYEQYF
CDR3 DNA: TGTGCCAGCAGTTACTCTCGGGACAGGGCCTACGAGCAGTACTTC

clone size: few
D gene: TRBD1
V gene: TRBV9
J gene: TRBJ2-7
CDR3 protein: CASGTGTGSHEQYF
CDR3 DNA: TGTGCCAGTGGGACCGGGACAGGGTCCCACGAGCAGTACTTC

clone size: few
D gene: .
V gene: TRBV7-7
J gene: TRBJ2-1
CDR3 protein: CASSLVGDNEQFF
CDR3 DNA: TGTGCCAGCAGCTTAGTGGGGGACAATGAGCAGTTCTTC

clone size: few
D gene: .
V gene: TRBV7-2
J gene: TRBJ2-1
CDR3 protein: CASSPPGLGEQFF
CDR3 DNA: TGTGCCAGCAGCCCTCCCGGCCTCGGTGAGCAGTTCTTC

clone size: few
D gene: .
V gene: TRBV7-9
J gene: TRBJ2-7
CDR3 protein: CASSLISLGNHYEQYF
CDR3 DNA: TGTGCCAGCAGCTTAATCAGCCTAGGGAATCACTACGAGCAGTACTTC

clone size: few
D gene: .
V gene: TRBV5-1
J gene: TRBJ2-5
CDR3 protein: CASSFQGLGETQYF
CDR3 DNA: TGCGCCAGCAGCTTTCAGGGTTTGGGAGAGACCCAGTACTTC

clone size: few
D gene: .
V gene: TRBV7-9
J gene: TRBJ2-3
CDR3 protein: CASSLDRARTQYF
CDR3 DNA: TGTGCCAGCAGCTTAGATAGGGCCCGAACGCAGTATTTT

clone size: few
D gene: .
V gene: TRBV30
J gene: TRBJ2-5
CDR3 protein: CAWNQDQETQYF
CDR3 DNA: TGTGCCTGGAATCAAGACCAAGAGACCCAGTACTTC

clone size: .
D gene: TRBD1
V gene: TRBV5-6
J gene: TRBJ1-2
CDR3 protein: CASSLAPTGGNGYTF
CDR3 DNA: TGTGCCAGCAGCTTGGCCCCAACAGGGGGTAATGGCTACACCTTC

clone size: few
D gene: TRBD1
V gene: TRBV5-1
J gene: TRBJ2-6
CDR3 protein: CASSLVYRGASSGANVLTF
CDR3 DNA: TGCGCCAGCAGCTTGGTGTACAGGGGTGCGTCCTCTGGGGCCAACGTCCTGACTTTC

clone size: .
D gene: .
V gene: TRBV10-3
J gene: TRBJ2-3
CDR3 protein: CAISESWETSTDTQYF
CDR3 DNA: TGTGCCATCAGTGAGTCGTGGGAGACTAGCACAGATACGCAGTATTTT

clone size: few
D gene: .
V gene: TRBV4-1
J gene: TRBJ2-2
CDR3 protein: CASSQEFSSTGELFF
CDR3 DNA: TGCGCCAGCAGCCAAGAATTCTCATCCACCGGGGAGCTGTTTTTT

clone size: .
D gene: .
V gene: TRBV7-3
J gene: TRBJ2-2
CDR3 protein: CASSTGQPGELFF
CDR3 DNA: TGTGCCAGCAGCACTGGACAACCCGGGGAGCTGTTTTTT

clone size: .
D gene: .
V gene: TRBV6-6
J gene: TRBJ1-1
CDR3 protein: CASSGNTEAFF
CDR3 DNA: TGTGCCAGCAGTGGGAACACTGAAGCTTTCTTT

clone size: .
D gene: .
V gene: TRBV7-2
J gene: TRBJ2-7
CDR3 protein: CASSPGPAYVQYF
CDR3 DNA: TGTGCCAGCAGCCCGGGACCCGCCTATGTGCAGTACTTC

clone size: few
D gene: TRBD1
V gene: TRBV4-1
J gene: TRBJ2-5
CDR3 protein: CASSRTGFQETQYF
CDR3 DNA: TGCGCCAGCAGCCGGACAGGGTTCCAAGAGACCCAGTACTTC

clone size: few
D gene: TRBD2
V gene: TRBV7-2
J gene: TRBJ2-5
CDR3 protein: CASIVSRTSVETQYF
CDR3 DNA: TGTGCCAGCATCGTATCCCGGACTAGCGTGGAGACCCAGTACTTC

clone size: .
D gene: TRBD2
V gene: TRBV5-4
J gene: TRBJ2-1
CDR3 protein: CASSLETSGYNEQFF
CDR3 DNA: TGTGCCAGCAGCTTGGAGACTAGCGGGTACAATGAGCAGTTCTTC

clone size: few
D gene: .
V gene: TRBV15
J gene: TRBJ1-1
CDR3 protein: CATSRGVNTEAFF
CDR3 DNA: TGTGCCACCAGCAGAGGGGTGAACACTGAAGCTTTCTTT

clone size: .
D gene: TRBD1
V gene: TRBV6-5
J gene: TRBJ2-7
CDR3 protein: CASSLRQGLSYEQYF
CDR3 DNA: TGTGCCAGCAGCCTAAGACAGGGCCTCTCCTACGAGCAGTACTTC

clone size: many
D gene: .
V gene: TRBV14
J gene: TRBJ2-1
CDR3 protein: CASSLPGGYNEQFF
CDR3 DNA: TGTGCCAGCAGCCTTCCCGGCGGCTACAATGAGCAGTTCTTC

clone size: .
D gene: .
V gene: TRBV7-2
J gene: TRBJ2-5
CDR3 protein: CASSLDVAQETQYF
CDR3 DNA: TGTGCCAGCAGCTTAGATGTAGCCCAAGAGACCCAGTACTTC

clone size: few
D gene: .
V gene: TRBV11-2
J gene: TRBJ2-6
CDR3 protein: CASSSGANVLTF
CDR3 DNA: TGTGCCAGCAGCTCTGGGGCCAACGTCCTGACTTTC

clone size: few
D gene: .
V gene: TRBV2
J gene: TRBJ1-2
CDR3 protein: CASSRRGLESYGYTF
CDR3 DNA: TGTGCCAGCAGCCGACGGGGCCTGGAATCCTATGGCTACACCTTC

clone size: .
D gene: .
V gene: TRBV5-6
J gene: TRBJ1-6
CDR3 protein: CASSLDGGLTPLHF
CDR3 DNA: TGTGCCAGCAGCTTGGACGGGGGGCTGACACCCCTCCACTTT